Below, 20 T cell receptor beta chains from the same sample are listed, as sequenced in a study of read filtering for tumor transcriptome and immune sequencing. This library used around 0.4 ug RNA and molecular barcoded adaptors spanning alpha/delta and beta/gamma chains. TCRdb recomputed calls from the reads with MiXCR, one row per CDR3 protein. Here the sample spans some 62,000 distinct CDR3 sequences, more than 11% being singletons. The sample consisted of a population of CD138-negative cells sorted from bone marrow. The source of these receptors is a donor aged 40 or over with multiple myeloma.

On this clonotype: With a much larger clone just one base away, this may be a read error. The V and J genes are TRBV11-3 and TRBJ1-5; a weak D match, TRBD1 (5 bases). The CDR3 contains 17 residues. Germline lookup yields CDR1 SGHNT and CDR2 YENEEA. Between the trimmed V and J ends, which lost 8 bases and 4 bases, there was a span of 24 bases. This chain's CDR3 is CASVRSQTQVANQPQHF. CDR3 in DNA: TGTGCCAGCGTCCGGTCCCAAACACAGGTGGCAAATCAGCCCCAGCATTTT.

The CDR3 reads CAISLGQGDEQYF. CDR3 nucleotide sequence: TGTGCCATCAGTTTGGGACAGGGGGACGAGCAGTACTTC. The chain recombines TRBV10-3 with TRBJ2-7, with 11 bases fitting TRBD1. The CDR3 is 13 amino acids. The V and J ends lost 5 bases and 5 bases, in that order; junction bases with no gene match: 2. Germline lookup yields CDR1 ENHRY and CDR2 SYGVKD.

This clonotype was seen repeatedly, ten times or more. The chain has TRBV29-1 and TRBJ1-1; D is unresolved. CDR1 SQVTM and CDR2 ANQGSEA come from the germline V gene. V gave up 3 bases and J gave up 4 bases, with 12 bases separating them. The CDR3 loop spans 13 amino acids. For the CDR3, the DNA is TGCAGCGTTGACCACTTGGCGGGCACTGAAGCTTTCTTT. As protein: CSVDHLAGTEAFF.

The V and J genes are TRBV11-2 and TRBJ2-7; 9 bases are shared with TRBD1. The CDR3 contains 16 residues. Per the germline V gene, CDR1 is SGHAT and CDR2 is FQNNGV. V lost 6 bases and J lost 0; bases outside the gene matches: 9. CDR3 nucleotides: TGTGCCAGCAGACTTGGGACAGGGCGACGCTCCTACGAGCAGTACTTC. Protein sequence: CASRLGTGRRSYEQYF.

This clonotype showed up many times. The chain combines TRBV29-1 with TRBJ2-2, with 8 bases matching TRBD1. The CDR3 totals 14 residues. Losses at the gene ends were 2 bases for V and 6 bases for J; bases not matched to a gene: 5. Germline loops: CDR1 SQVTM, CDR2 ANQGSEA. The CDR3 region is CSVEKQGGAGELFF. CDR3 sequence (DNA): TGCAGCGTTGAAAAACAGGGGGGCGCCGGGGAGCTGTTTTTT.

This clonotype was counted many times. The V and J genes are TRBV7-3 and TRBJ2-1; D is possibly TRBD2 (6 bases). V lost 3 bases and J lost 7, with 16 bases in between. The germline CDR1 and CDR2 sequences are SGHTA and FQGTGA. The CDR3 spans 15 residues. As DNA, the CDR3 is TGTGCCAGCAGCTTTGCGGGTATTGGGGGGAATGAGCAGTTCTTC. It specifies CASSFAGIGGNEQFF.

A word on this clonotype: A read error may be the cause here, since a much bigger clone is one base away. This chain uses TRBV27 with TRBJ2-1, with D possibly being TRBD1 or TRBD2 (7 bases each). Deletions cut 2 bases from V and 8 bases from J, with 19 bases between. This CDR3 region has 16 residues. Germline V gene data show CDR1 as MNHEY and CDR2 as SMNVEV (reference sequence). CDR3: CASSLPPVQGRDEQFF. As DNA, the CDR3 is TGTGCCAGCAGTTTACCTCCGGTACAGGGGAGGGATGAGCAGTTCTTC.

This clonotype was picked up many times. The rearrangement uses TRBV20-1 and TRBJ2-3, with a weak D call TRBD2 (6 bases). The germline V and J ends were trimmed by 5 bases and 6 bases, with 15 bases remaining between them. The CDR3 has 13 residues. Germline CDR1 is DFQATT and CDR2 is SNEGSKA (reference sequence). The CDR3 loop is CSAVDGGRDTQYF. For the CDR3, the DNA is TGCAGTGCTGTGGACGGGGGTAGGGATACGCAGTATTTT.

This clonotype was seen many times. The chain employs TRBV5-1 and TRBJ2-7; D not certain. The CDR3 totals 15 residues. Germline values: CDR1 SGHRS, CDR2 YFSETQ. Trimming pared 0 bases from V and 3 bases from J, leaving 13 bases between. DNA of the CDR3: TGCGCCAGCAGCTTGGAGGAGACAAGTAACTACGAGCAGTACTTC. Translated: CASSLEETSNYEQYF.

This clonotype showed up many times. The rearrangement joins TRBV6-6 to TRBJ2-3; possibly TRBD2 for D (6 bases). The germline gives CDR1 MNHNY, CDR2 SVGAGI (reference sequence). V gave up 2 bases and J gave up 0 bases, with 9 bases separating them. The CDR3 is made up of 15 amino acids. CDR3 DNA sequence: TGTGCCAGCAGTTACCGGGGGACTAGCACAGATACGCAGTATTTT. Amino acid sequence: CASSYRGTSTDTQYF.

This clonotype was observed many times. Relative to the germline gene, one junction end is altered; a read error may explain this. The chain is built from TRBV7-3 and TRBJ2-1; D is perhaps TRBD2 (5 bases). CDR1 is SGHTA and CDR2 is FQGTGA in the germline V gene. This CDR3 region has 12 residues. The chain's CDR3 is CASSLLGSYLDF. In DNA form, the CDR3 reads TGTGCCAGCAGCTTATTGGGGAGCTACCTGGACTTC.

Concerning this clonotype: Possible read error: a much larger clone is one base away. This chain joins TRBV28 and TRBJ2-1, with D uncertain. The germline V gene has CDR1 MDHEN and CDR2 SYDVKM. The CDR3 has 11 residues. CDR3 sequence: CASSRYNEQLF. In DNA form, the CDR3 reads TGTGCCAGCAGTCGCTACAATGAGCAGCTCTTC.

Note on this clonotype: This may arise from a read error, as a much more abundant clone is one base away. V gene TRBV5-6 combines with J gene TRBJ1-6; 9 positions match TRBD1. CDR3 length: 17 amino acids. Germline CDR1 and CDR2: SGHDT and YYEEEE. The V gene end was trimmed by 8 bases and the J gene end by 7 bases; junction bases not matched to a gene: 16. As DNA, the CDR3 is TGTGCCAGGAGCAACCGCTGGACAGGGGAAAAGAATTCACCCCTCCACTTT. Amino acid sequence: CARSNRWTGEKNSPLHF. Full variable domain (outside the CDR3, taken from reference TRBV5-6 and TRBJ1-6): DAGVTQSPTHLIKTRGQQVTLRCSPKSGHDTVSWYQQALGQGPQFIFQYYEEEERQRGNFPDRFSGHQFPNYSSELNVNALLLGDSALYLCARSNRWTGEKNSPLHFGNGTRLTVT.

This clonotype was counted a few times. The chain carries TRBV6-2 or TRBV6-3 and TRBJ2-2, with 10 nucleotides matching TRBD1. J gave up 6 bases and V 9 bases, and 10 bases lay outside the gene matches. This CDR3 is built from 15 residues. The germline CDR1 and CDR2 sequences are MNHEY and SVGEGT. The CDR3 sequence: CASTKGTGVPGELFF. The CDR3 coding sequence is TGTGCCAGTACCAAGGGGACAGGGGTTCCCGGGGAGCTGTTTTTT.

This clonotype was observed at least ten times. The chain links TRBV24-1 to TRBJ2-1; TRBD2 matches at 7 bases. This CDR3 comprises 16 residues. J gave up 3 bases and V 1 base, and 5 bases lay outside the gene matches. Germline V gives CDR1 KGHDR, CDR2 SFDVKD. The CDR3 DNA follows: TGTGCCACCAGTGATTTCGGGGGAGGGAACTACAATGAGCAGTTCTTC. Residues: CATSDFGGGNYNEQFF.

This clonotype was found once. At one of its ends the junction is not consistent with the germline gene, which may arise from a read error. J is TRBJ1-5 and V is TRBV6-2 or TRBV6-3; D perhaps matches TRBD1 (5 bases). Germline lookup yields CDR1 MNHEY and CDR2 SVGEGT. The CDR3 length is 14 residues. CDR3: CASSNWQDKQPQHF. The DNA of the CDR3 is TGTGCCAGCAGTAACTGGCAGGACAAGCAGCCCCAGCACTTT.

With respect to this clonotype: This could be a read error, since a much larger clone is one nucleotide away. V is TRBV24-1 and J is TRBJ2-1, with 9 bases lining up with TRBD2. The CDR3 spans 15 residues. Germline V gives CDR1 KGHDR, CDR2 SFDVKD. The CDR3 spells CATSVGGRAAYERFF. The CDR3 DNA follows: TGTGCCACCAGTGTCGGCGGGAGGGCCGCGTATGAGCGGTTCTTC.

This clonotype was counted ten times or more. CDR3 bases: TGTGCCAGCAGCTTAGCAGGGGTTTCGACTAGCGGGAGTGGATGGTTCTTC. Its protein product is CASSLAGVSTSGSGWFF. V gene TRBV7-6 combines with J gene TRBJ2-1; 12 nucleotides match TRBD2. The trim removed 0 bases at V and 15 bases at J, leaving 15 bases unmatched. Germline CDR1 SGHVS, CDR2 FNYEAQ. CDR3 length: 17 residues.

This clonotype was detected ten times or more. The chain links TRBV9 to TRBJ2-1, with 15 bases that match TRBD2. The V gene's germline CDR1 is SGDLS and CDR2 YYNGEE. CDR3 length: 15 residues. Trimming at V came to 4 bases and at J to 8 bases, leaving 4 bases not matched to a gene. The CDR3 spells CASSLGLAGGDEQFF. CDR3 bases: TGTGCCAGCAGCTTGGGACTAGCGGGAGGTGATGAGCAGTTCTTC.

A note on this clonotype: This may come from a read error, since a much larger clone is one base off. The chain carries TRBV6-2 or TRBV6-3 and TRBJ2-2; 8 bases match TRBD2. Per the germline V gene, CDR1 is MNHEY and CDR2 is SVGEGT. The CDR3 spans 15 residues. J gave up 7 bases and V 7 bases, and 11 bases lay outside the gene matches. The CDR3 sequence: CASKLFSGANGELFF. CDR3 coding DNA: TGTGCCAGCAAGCTCTTTAGCGGGGCGAACGGGGAGCTGTTTTTT.